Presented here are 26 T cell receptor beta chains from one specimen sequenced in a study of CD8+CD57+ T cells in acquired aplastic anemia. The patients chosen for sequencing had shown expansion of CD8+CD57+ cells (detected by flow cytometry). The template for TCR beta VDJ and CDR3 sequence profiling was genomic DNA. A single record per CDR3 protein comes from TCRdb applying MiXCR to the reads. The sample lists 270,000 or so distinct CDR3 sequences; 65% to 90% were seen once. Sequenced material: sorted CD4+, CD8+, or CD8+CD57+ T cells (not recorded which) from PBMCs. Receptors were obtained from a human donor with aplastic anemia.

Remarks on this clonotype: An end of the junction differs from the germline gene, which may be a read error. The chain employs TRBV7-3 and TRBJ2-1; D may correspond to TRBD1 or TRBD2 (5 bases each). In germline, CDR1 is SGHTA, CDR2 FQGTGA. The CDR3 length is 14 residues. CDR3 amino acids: CASSYPGPRDTQYF. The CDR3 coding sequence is TGTGCCAGCAGTTACCCGGGACCACGCGATACGCAGTATTTC.

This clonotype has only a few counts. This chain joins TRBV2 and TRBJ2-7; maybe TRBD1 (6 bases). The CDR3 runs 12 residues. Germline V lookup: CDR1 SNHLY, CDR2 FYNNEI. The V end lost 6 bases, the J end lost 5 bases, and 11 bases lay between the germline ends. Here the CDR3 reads CASSRGQNEQYF. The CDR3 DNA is TGTGCCAGCAGCCGAGGACAGAACGAGCAGTACTTC.

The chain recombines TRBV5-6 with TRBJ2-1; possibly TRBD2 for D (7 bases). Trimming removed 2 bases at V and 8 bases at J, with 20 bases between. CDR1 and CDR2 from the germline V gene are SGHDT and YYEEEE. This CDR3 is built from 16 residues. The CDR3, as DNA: TGTGCCAGCAGCTTAGCGGGTAAGGGGGGGAGCGATGAGCAGTTCTTC. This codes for CASSLAGKGGSDEQFF.

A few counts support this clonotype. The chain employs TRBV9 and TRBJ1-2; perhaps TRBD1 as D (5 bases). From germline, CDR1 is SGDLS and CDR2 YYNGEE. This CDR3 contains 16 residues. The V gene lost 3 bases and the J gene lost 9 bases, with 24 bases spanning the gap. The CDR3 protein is CASSADSAAYNSRYTF. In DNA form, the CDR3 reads TGTGCCAGCAGCGCCGACAGCGCCGCCTATAATTCACGCTACACCTTC.

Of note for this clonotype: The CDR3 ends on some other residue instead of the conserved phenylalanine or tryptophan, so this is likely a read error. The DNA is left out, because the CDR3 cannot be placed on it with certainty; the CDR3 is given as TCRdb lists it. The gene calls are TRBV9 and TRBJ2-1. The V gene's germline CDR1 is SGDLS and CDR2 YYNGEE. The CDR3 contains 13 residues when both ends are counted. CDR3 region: CASSVYQNSYNDL.

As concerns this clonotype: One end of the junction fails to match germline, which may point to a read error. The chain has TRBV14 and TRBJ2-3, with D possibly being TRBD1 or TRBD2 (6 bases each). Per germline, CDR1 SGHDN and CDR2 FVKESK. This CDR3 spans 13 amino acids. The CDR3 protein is CASRKGGTEAFFF. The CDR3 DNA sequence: TGTGCCAGCAGGAAGGGGGGAACTGAAGCTTTCTTTTTT. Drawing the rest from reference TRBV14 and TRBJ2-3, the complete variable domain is EAGVTQFPSHSVIEKGQTVTLRCDPISGHDNLYWYRRVMGKEIKFLLHFVKESKQDESGMPNNRFLAERTGGTYSTLKVQPAELEDSGVYFCASRKGGTEAFFFGPGTRLTVL.

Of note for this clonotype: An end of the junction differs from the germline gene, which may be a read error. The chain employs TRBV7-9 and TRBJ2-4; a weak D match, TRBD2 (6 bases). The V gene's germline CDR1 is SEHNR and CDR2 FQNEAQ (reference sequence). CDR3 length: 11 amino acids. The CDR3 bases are TGTGCCAGCAGGGACGGCGGGATCCAGGACTTC. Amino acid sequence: CASRDGGIQDF.

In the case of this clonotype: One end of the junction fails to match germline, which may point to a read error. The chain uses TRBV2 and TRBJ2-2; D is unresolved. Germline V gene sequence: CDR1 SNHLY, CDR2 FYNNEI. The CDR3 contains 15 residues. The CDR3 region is CASSGEERNTGELFF. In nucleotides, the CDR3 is TGTGCCAGCAGTGGTGAAGAGCGAAACACCGGCGAGCTGTTCTTT.

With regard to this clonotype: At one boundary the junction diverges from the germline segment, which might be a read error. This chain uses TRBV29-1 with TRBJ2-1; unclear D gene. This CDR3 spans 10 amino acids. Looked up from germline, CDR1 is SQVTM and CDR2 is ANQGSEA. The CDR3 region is CSVGHNEQFF. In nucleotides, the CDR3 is TGCAGCGTGGGCCACAATGAGCAGTTTTTT.

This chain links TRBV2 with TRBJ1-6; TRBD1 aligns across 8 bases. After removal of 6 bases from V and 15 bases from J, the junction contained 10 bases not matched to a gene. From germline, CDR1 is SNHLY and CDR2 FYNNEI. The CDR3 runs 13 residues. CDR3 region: CASSLGGQVDLHF. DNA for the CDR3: TGTGCCAGCAGCTTAGGGGGACAGGTAGACCTCCACTTT.

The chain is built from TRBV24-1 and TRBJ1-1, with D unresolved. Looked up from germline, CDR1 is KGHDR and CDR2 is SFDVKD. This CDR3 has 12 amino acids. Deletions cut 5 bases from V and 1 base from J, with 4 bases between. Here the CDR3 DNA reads TGTGCCACCAGTGGGGCGAACACTGAAGCTTTCTTT. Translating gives CATSGANTEAFF.

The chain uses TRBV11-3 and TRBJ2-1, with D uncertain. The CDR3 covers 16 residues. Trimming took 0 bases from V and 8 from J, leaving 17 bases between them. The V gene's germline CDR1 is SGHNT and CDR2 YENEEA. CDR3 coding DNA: TGTGCCAGCAGCTTAGATGGCGCAGACGGTCAGGATGAGCAGTTCTTC. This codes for CASSLDGADGQDEQFF.

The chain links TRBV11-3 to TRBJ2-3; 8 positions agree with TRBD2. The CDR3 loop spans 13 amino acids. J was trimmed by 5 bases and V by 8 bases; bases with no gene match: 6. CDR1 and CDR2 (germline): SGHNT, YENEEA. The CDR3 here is CASGYGGEDTQYF. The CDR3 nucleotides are TGTGCCAGCGGCTACGGGGGGGAAGATACGCAGTATTTT.

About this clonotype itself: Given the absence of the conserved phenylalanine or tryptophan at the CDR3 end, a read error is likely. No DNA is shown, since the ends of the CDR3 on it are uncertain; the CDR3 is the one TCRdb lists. CDR3 loop: CASSGAGNVLYL. J is TRBJ2-4 and V is TRBV7-3. The germline V gene has CDR1 SGHTA and CDR2 FQGTGA. Inclusive of both ends, the CDR3 amounts to 12 amino acids.

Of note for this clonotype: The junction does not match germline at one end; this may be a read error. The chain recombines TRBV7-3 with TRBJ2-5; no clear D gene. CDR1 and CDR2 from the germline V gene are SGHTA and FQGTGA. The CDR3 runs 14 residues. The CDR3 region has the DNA TGTGCCACCAGCACTGCCAGTCAGCAAGAGACCCAGTACTTC. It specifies CATSTASQQETQYF.

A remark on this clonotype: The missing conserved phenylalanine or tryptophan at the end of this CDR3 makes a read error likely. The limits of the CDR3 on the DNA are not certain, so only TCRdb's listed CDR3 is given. This chain's CDR3 is CASGVGGTDTHDFVP. The V gene is TRBV2, the J gene TRBJ2-1; the DNA was not compared with TRBD1, the D call given in the table. Germline-derived CDR1 and CDR2 are SNHLY and FYNNEI. The length of the CDR3 is 15 amino acids, counting both ends.

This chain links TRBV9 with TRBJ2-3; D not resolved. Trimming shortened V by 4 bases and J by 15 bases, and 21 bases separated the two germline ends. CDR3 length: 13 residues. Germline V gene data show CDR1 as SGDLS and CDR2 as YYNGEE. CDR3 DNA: TGTGCCAGCAGCTATAGTGGCGCAATGAGCAGTTATTTT. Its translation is CASSYSGAMSSYF.

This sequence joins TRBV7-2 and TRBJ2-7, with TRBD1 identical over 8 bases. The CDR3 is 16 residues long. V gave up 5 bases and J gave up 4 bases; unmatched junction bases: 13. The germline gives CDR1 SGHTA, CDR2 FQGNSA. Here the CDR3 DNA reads TGTGCCAGCAGCCCCAACGCGGGACAGGTCCATTACGAGCAGTACTTC. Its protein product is CASSPNAGQVHYEQYF.

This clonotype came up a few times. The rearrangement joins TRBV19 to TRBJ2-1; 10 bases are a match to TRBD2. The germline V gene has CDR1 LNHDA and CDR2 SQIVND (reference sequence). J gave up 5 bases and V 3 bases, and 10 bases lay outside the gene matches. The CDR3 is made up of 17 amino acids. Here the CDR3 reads CASSILELAGFNNEQFF. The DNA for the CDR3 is TGTGCCAGTAGTATTTTGGAACTAGCGGGGTTCAACAATGAGCAGTTCTTC.

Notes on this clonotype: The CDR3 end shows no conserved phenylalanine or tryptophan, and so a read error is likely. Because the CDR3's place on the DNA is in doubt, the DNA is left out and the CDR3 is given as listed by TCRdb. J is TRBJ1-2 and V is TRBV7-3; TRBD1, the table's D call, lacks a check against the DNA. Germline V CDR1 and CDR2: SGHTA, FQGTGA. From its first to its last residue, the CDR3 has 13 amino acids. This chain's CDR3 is CASSLEADRGTEV.

CDR3 sequence reads: CASSIVDSYEQYF. In DNA, the CDR3 is TGTGCCAGCAGTATCGTGGACTCCTACGAGCAGTACTTC. The genes are TRBV5-5 and TRBJ2-7; no clear D gene. The CDR3 extends over 13 amino acids. V was pared by 5 bases and J by 0 bases, with 9 bases between. The V gene's germline CDR1 is SGHKS and CDR2 YYEKEE (reference sequence).

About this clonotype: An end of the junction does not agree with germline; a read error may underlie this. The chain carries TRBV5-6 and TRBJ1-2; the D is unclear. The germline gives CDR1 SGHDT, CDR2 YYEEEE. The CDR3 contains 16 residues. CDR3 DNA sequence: TGTGCCAGCAGCTTGCTAGACCCCGGGCTCGTATATGGCTACGCCTTC. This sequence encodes CASSLLDPGLVYGYAF.

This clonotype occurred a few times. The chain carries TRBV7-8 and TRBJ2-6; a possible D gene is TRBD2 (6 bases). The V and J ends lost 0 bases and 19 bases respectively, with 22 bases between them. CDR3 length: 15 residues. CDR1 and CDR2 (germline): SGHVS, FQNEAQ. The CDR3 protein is CASSLAGGPDTQHTF. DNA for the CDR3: TGTGCCAGCAGCTTAGCGGGAGGTCCCGATACGCAGCATACTTTC.

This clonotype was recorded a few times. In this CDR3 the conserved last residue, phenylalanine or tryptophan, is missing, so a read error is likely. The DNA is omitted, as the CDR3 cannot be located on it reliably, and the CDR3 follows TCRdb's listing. The CDR3 loop reads CASSEGSDTQQFV. The genes are TRBV9 and TRBJ2-3. Germline V gene sequence: CDR1 SGDLS, CDR2 YYNGEE. The CDR3 is 13 amino acids long, termini counted.

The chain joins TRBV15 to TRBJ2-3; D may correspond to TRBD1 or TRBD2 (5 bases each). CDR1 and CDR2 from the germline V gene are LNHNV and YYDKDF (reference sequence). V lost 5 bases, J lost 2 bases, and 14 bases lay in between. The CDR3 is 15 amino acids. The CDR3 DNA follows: TGTGCCACCAGCGCGGACTGGGGGAACACAGATACGCAGTATTTT. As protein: CATSADWGNTDTQYF.

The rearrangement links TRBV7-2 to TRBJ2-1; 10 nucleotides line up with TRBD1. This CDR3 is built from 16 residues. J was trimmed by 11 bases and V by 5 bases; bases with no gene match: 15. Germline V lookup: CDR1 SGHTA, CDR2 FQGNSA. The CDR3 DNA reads TGTGCCAGCAGCAATGGACAGGGGGGTCAAGAGACTCAGCAGTTCTTC. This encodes CASSNGQGGQETQQFF.